This TCR beta chain was documented in a study of response to subunit inactivated influenza vaccine. Note on this clonotype: The antigen is not known.

TCRdb reprocessed the RT-PCR reads with MiXCR, giving one entry per CDR3 protein. This table has approximately 520,000 distinct CDR3 sequences, 16% appearing once. CDR1 ENHRY and CDR2 SYGVKD come from the germline V gene. The CDR3 has 15 amino acids. V lost 2 bases to trimming and J lost 8 bases, with 16 bases between them. Study-wide results and caveats: Every seasonal influenza vaccination brings in few new T cells, the authors suggested.

The sequences come from CD4+ T cells sorted from PBMCs, collected approximately 25 months after vaccination. The chain employs TRBV10-3 and TRBJ1-5; D might be TRBD1 (5 bases). This receptor was taken from a man between 50 and 75 years old who received an inactivated influenza vaccine. The CDR3 DNA is TGTGCCATCAGTGAGGGGCAGGGCCGCGGTGAGCCCCAGCATTTT. The encoded protein is CAISEGQGRGEPQHF.